The source of this TCR beta chain is a study of Ad26.COV2.S vaccination and SARS-CoV-2 variants. The treatment denotes: some 20 received Ad26.COV2.S at low or high dose, single or two shots; several received placebo; per-sample allocation not given. Repertoires come from day 63 after the first vaccine or placebo injection. The germline V gene has CDR1 LNHDA and CDR2 SQIVND (reference sequence). V lost 4 bases and J lost 1, with 14 bases in between. The CDR3 totals 15 residues. TCRdb's copy holds only in-frame clones and misses some; the assay was immunoSEQ multiplex PCR. The repertoire includes around 320,000 clones, roughly 80% of them detected once, and approximately 2.2% sits in the top ten.

The genes are TRBV19 and TRBJ2-7; the D call may be TRBD1 or TRBD2 (5 bases each). The sequencing used peripheral blood, collected in a trial of Ad26.COV2.S vaccine versus placebo. This sequence was found in a person aged 18 to 59 who received the Ad26.COV2.S COVID-19 vaccine or a placebo. Here the CDR3 reads CASSSQGRGSYEQYF. Here the CDR3 DNA reads TGTGCCAGTAGTAGTCAGGGAAGAGGGTCCTACGAGCAGTACTTC.